These 20 T cell receptor beta chains were sequenced from one sample in a study of CXCR3-negative and CXCR3-positive naive CD8 T cells. The study, taken as a whole, reports: CXCR3-positive naive cells carried more hydrophobic TRB CDR3s than CXCR3-negative ones.

Carrying UMI labels, the TRB cDNA libraries were prepared through 5' RACE. TCRdb re-called the 5' RACE reads and shows each CDR3 protein once, DNA omitted. Seen in this sample are about 86,000 distinct CDR3 sequences; the ten most common clones hold nearly 0.85%. No antigen is known for these receptors. Sequencing used naive CXCR3+ CD8+ T cells from blood. Subset given: CD45RO-CCR7+CD27+CD95- naive CD8+ T cells expressing CXCR3 (TNR3+). The receptors shown here come from a human donor in good health. Some clones in this sample may be carry-over from other donors' samples.

The chain recombines TRBV6-2 or TRBV6-3 with TRBJ2-1. Looked up from germline, CDR1 is MNHEY and CDR2 is SVGEGT. The CDR3 totals 14 residues. This CDR3 is CASGNIGTYNEQFF.

The chain couples TRBV25-1 to TRBJ1-6. Germline V gene sequence: CDR1 MGHDK, CDR2 SYGVNS. The CDR3 has 14 residues. CDR3 loop: CASSDSYSNSPLHF.

This CDR3 is CASSLDMPGELFF. The chain recombines TRBV12-3 or TRBV12-4 with TRBJ2-2. The CDR3 extends over 13 amino acids.

This chain connects TRBV2 to TRBJ2-7. There are 14 residues in the CDR3. CDR1 and CDR2 (germline): SNHLY, FYNNEI. The CDR3 spells CASRDSLSAYEQYF.

The J gene is TRBJ1-4, the V gene TRBV27; TCRdb's assignment of TRBD1 cannot be checked, as there is no DNA. This CDR3 has 15 residues. Germline V gene lookup returns CDR1 MNHEY and CDR2 SMNVEV (reference sequence). This CDR3 reads CASSHHPGDNEKLFF.

The gene calls are TRBV11-2 and TRBJ1-1; there is no DNA to check the TCRdb D call of TRBD1. This CDR3 has 14 amino acids. The V gene's germline CDR1 is SGHAT and CDR2 FQNNGV. CDR3 in amino acids: CASSRTGGDTEAFF.

J is TRBJ2-3 and V is TRBV20-1; TCRdb proposes TRBD2, but this gene call is untestable without DNA. The V gene's germline CDR1 is DFQATT and CDR2 SNEGSKA (reference sequence). This CDR3 is built from 14 residues. The CDR3 loop reads CSAVLAASTDTQYF.

V usage is TRBV5-1 and J usage is TRBJ1-2; there is no DNA to check the TCRdb D call of TRBD1. The CDR3 consists of 14 residues. CDR1 is SGHRS, CDR2 YFSETQ, per germline. The CDR3 here is CASSLTGVAYGYAF.

The chain combines TRBV5-1 with TRBJ2-7; the TRBD1 assignment by TCRdb is unverifiable without DNA. The CDR3 is 15 amino acids. Germline CDR1 is SGHRS and CDR2 is YFSETQ. The CDR3 sequence: CASSLGTGVGREQYF.

This sequence joins TRBV20-1 and TRBJ1-2; checking the TCRdb D call of TRBD1 is not possible without DNA. This CDR3 region has 15 residues. Germline-derived CDR1 and CDR2 are DFQATT and SNEGSKA (reference sequence). The CDR3 loop reads CSARDGRQGEYGYTF.

CDR3 protein: CASSLEGTSAEETQYF. This chain links TRBV12-3 or TRBV12-4 with TRBJ2-5; with no DNA, the TCRdb D assignment of TRBD2 cannot be verified. This CDR3 has 16 residues.

Here the CDR3 reads CASSLVKTGVARLATKNNEQFF. The J gene is TRBJ2-1, the V gene TRBV5-1; the D call of TRBD1 rests on TCRdb alone, since no DNA is present to check it. CDR1 and CDR2 from the germline V gene are SGHRS and YFSETQ. The length of the CDR3 is 22 residues.

The chain is built from TRBV27 and TRBJ2-1; TCRdb calls TRBD2, which cannot be checked without DNA. In germline, CDR1 is MNHEY, CDR2 SMNVEV (reference sequence). CDR3 size: 14 residues. CDR3 amino acids: CASSLGGIYNEQFF.

This rearrangement joins TRBV7-6 to TRBJ2-7; without DNA, the TCRdb call of TRBD2 cannot be checked. CDR1 and CDR2 (germline): SGHVS, FNYEAQ. This CDR3 has 14 residues. The CDR3 sequence is CASSLGEGAYEQYF.

The rearrangement links TRBV28 to TRBJ2-1. Germline V gives CDR1 MDHEN, CDR2 SYDVKM. This CDR3 has 15 residues. The CDR3 reads CASSTTQSSYNEQFF.

Here the CDR3 reads CASSHPDYEQYF. The V gene is TRBV3-1, the J gene TRBJ2-7; there is no DNA to check the TCRdb D call of TRBD1. The germline V gene has CDR1 LGHDT and CDR2 YNNKEL (reference sequence). The CDR3 contains 12 residues.

This sequence joins TRBV4-1 and TRBJ2-1; checking the TCRdb D call of TRBD2 is not possible without DNA. This CDR3 comprises 15 residues. CDR1 MGHRA and CDR2 YSYEKL come from the germline V gene. The CDR3 reads CASSHSSGAYNEQFF.

The rearrangement uses TRBV20-1 and TRBJ2-7; TCRdb proposes TRBD2, but this gene call is untestable without DNA. The CDR3 is 17 residues long. The germline V gene has CDR1 DFQATT and CDR2 SNEGSKA (reference sequence). The CDR3 region is CSAIRVTPGLVSYEQYF.

The chain couples TRBV9 to TRBJ2-6; TCRdb proposes TRBD2, but this gene call is untestable without DNA. The CDR3 is 20 residues long. CDR1 and CDR2 (germline): SGDLS, YYNGEE. This CDR3 reads CASSLTSGREKASGANVLTF.

The rearrangement uses TRBV28 and TRBJ1-1; TCRdb indicates TRBD1, and absent DNA this call remains unverified. Germline CDR1 and CDR2: MDHEN and SYDVKM. The CDR3 covers 11 residues. The CDR3 spells CASRGYTEAFF.